The clone carrying this T cell receptor beta chain was observed a few times. Its antigen is not known. The sample originates from a study of response to subunit inactivated influenza vaccine. V was shortened by 1 base and J by 3 bases, with 8 bases between the two germline ends. This CDR3 has 13 amino acids. CDR1 is SGHDT and CDR2 is YYEEEE in the germline V gene. General observations from the study: The authors proposed limited new T cell recruitment per seasonal influenza vaccination.

TCRdb recomputed calls from the RT-PCR reads with MiXCR, one row per CDR3 protein. Among 600,000 to 850,000 distinct CDR3 sequences, 13% to 15% were seen once, and the ten largest hold about 7.4%. The material sequenced was PBMCs from blood, taken approximately 15 days before vaccination. J is TRBJ2-7 and V is TRBV5-6; no reliable D call. This TCR was sampled from a man between 45 and 60 years old who received an inactivated influenza vaccine. In nucleotides, the CDR3 is TGTGCCAGCAGCTTGTCTTCCGTCTACGAGCAGTACTTC. It encodes CASSLSSVYEQYF.